These T cell receptor beta chains were read from a single sample in a study of Graves' ophthalmopathy and Graves' hyperthyroidism. Each CDR3 protein gets one entry after TCRdb re-called the multiplex PCR reads with MiXCR. Of nearly 400,000 distinct CDR3 sequences listed, around 18% are singletons. Source material: peripheral blood. These receptors were taken from a woman aged 18-35 years with Graves' ophthalmopathy. The CDR3 runs from the conserved cysteine through the conserved F or W. A D gene is named only where the DNA matches it firmly. Size is stated for part of the rows, as once, few or many counts, or as a class when the clone is expanded.

V	D	size	J	DNA	CDR3
TRBV27	.	.	TRBJ2-2	TGTGCCAGCAGTTTAGAGAGTCCACATTTTGCCGGGGAGCTGTTTTTT	CASSLESPHFAGELFF
TRBV2	.	many	TRBJ2-7	TGTGCCAGCAGCCAAACTACTTACGAGCAGTACTTC	CASSQTTYEQYF
TRBV15	TRBD2	many	TRBJ2-7	TGTGCCACCAACCGGGACTACTACGGCGAGCAGTACTTC	CATNRDYYGEQYF
TRBV7-2	.	.	TRBJ2-5	TGTGCCAGCATCCTAAACAGGGATGGAGAGACCCAGTACTTC	CASILNRDGETQYF
TRBV11-1	TRBD1	.	TRBJ2-7	TGTGCCAGCAGCCCGCGACAGGGGATCCCCTACGAGCAGTACTTC	CASSPRQGIPYEQYF
TRBV28	.	many	TRBJ2-7	TGTGCCAGCAGCCCCCCGGATGTCTACGAGCAGTACTTC	CASSPPDVYEQYF
TRBV10-3	.	many	TRBJ2-7	TGTGCCATCAGCGACTCTGCCAAAGAGCAGTACTTC	CAISDSAKEQYF
TRBV12-3/TRBV12-4	.	.	TRBJ1-1	TGTGCCAGCAGTCGAAGGAACGGGGGGAGCAGCACTGAAGCTTTCTTT	CASSRRNGGSSTEAFF
TRBV6-2/TRBV6-3	.	many	TRBJ1-1	TGTGCCAGCCGTGCCGCCCGGGCCCAGAACACTGAAGCTTTCTTT	CASRAARAQNTEAFF
TRBV7-2	.	many	TRBJ1-1	TGTGCCAGCAGCGGCTACAGAATTAAGAACACTGAAGCTTTCTTT	CASSGYRIKNTEAFF
TRBV6-1	.	many	TRBJ1-2	TGTCTAGACCAAACCTTCTATGGCTACACCTTC	CLDQTFYGYTF
TRBV6-1	.	.	TRBJ2-5	TGTGCCATCAGGGAGGGCAGGGGGCTCCAAGAGACCCAGTACTTC	CAIREGRGLQETQYF
TRBV6-5	.	many	TRBJ2-7	TGTGCCAGCTTTCAGGGAGCCTACGAGCAGTACTTC	CASFQGAYEQYF
TRBV28	TRBD2	many	TRBJ2-5	TGTGCCAGCAATGGACTAGCCCCAGAGACCCAGTACTTC	CASNGLAPETQYF
TRBV6-5	.	many	TRBJ1-1	TGTGCCAGCAGTTTTCGGGGTCAGGGCACTGAAGCTTTCTTT	CASSFRGQGTEAFF
TRBV9	TRBD2	.	TRBJ2-2	TGTGCCAGCAGCATCTCCATTGCGGGGGGCGCCGGGGAGCTGTTTTTT	CASSISIAGGAGELFF
TRBV28	.	few	TRBJ1-5	TGTGCCAGCGGGTCAGGGGTGATTCAGCCCCAGCATTTT	CASGSGVIQPQHF
TRBV9	.	many	TRBJ1-1	TGTGTCAGCAGCGTAGACTCGACAGAAGCTTTCTTT	CVSSVDSTEAFF
TRBV6-1	.	many	TRBJ2-7	TGTGCCAGCAGTGAGCCAGGGCCGTACGAGCAGTACTTC	CASSEPGPYEQYF
TRBV6-1	.	once	TRBJ2-5	TGTGCGAGAGGCGGGACCCAGTACTTC	CARGGTQYF
TRBV28	.	many	TRBJ2-2	TGTGCCTATGGGGGGTCGAACACCGGGGAGCTGTTTTTT	CAYGGSNTGELFF
TRBV7-8	.	many	TRBJ1-1	TGTGCCAGCAGCTTACAGGAGAACACTGAAGCTTTCTTT	CASSLQENTEAFF
TRBV12-5	TRBD1	many	TRBJ1-5	TGTGCTAGGGACAGGGATTGGGGTAACAATTTGCAGCCCCAGCATTTT	CARDRDWGNNLQPQHF
TRBV7-4	.	many	TRBJ1-6	TGTGCCAGCAGCCGTCGGGGACACCATAATTCACCCCTCCACTTT	CASSRRGHHNSPLHF
TRBV6-2/TRBV6-3	.	.	TRBJ1-1	TGTGCCAGCAGAATCCCACGGGGGGCTGGCGAGAACACTGAAGCTTTCTTT	CASRIPRGAGENTEAFF
TRBV28	TRBD1	many	TRBJ1-5	TGTGCCAGCAGCCAGACAGGGGGCGGAGGGTTGAATAGCAATCAGCCCCAGCATTTT	CASSQTGGGGLNSNQPQHF
TRBV28	TRBD1	.	TRBJ1-5	TGTGCCAGCAGTTTATTGGTCAGGGGGAAGGGGCAGCCCCAGCATTTT	CASSLLVRGKGQPQHF
TRBV6-2/TRBV6-3	TRBD2	many	TRBJ2-1	TGTGCCAGCAGTTACACTCGGGCGGGAGATAATGAGCAGTTCTTC	CASSYTRAGDNEQFF
TRBV7-2	TRBD1	few	TRBJ2-7	TGTGCCAGCAGACCTGACAGGGGGGCAAGAAGCGAGCAGTACTTC	CASRPDRGARSEQYF
TRBV27	.	many	TRBJ1-5	TGTGCCAGCAGTTCCTCCGGGGGGAGGACTCAGCCCCAGCATTTT	CASSSSGGRTQPQHF
TRBV9	.	many	TRBJ2-2	TGTGCCAGCAGCGCTTCTGGGGGCCGATCGAACACCGGGGAGCTGTTTTTT	CASSASGGRSNTGELFF
TRBV7-2	TRBD1	many	TRBJ1-5	TGTGCCAGCAGCCCCTGGACAGGGGTTAATCAGCCCCAGCATTTT	CASSPWTGVNQPQHF
TRBV6-4	TRBD1	many	TRBJ1-1	TGTGCCAGCAGACTAAACCAGCGGCAGGGGGGAAACACTGAAGCTTTCTTT	CASRLNQRQGGNTEAFF
TRBV27	.	many	TRBJ1-1	TGTGCCAGCAGTTTCTTAGGGACTGAAGCTTTCTTT	CASSFLGTEAFF
TRBV30	TRBD2	many	TRBJ2-7	TGTGCCTGGAGCGACCATCTAGCGGGAGCCTACGAGCAGTACTTC	CAWSDHLAGAYEQYF
TRBV10-3	.	many	TRBJ2-3	TGTGCCATCAGCCGCGATTTAGCGCGCAGCACAGATACGCAGTATTTT	CAISRDLARSTDTQYF
TRBV20-1	.	many	TRBJ2-5	TGCAGTGCCCCGATGGGGCAGTCGCAAGAGACCCAGTACTTC	CSAPMGQSQETQYF
TRBV11-2	.	many	TRBJ2-5	TGTGCCAGCAGCCCCTGGGAGACCCAGTACTTC	CASSPWETQYF
TRBV28	TRBD1	.	TRBJ2-4	TGTGCCAGCAGGCCGGGACAGCAGTACTTC	CASRPGQQYF
TRBV11-1	TRBD1	.	TRBJ1-1	TGTGCCAGCAGCATAGGCGACAGGGAGGAAAAAGCTTTCTTT	CASSIGDREEKAFF
TRBV28	TRBD2	many	TRBJ2-7	TGTGCCAGCAGTGCTAGCGGTCCCTACGAGCAGTACTTC	CASSASGPYEQYF
TRBV20-1	.	few	TRBJ1-1	TGCAGTGCTAGAGATGGGGGAACGACTGAAGCTTTCTTT	CSARDGGTTEAFF
TRBV30	TRBD2	many	TRBJ2-3	TGTGCCTGGGACGGGGGGGCAGATACGCAGTATTTT	CAWDGGADTQYF
TRBV9	.	many	TRBJ2-7	TGTGCCAGCAGCCCCCAAGGTGGCCTCTACGAGCAGTACTTC	CASSPQGGLYEQYF
TRBV7-3	.	many	TRBJ2-5	TGTGCCAGCAGCTTAAAGGCAGGGAGAGAAGAGACCCAGTACTTC	CASSLKAGREETQYF
TRBV18	TRBD1	.	TRBJ2-5	TGTGCCAGCTCAAAAACAGGGGAACCCGCTCGGAGGGAGACCCAGTACTTC	CASSKTGEPARRETQYF
TRBV30	TRBD2	.	TRBJ2-1	TGTGCCTCCTCTACGACTAGCGGAGGGGGGGGTGAGCAGTTCTTC	CASSTTSGGGGEQFF
TRBV4-3	TRBD1	few	TRBJ1-5	TGCGCCAGCAGCCAAGACGCAGGGGGGGATAATAGCAACCAGCCCCAGCATTTT	CASSQDAGGDNSNQPQHF
TRBV3-1	TRBD1	few	TRBJ2-7	TGTGCCAGCAGCTCCCCCCCTGACAGGGGTCGCTACGAGCAGTACTTC	CASSSPPDRGRYEQYF
TRBV6-2/TRBV6-3	.	many	TRBJ2-7	TGTGCCAGCAGTCCAGCGGGTTCGACCTACGAGCAGTACTTC	CASSPAGSTYEQYF
TRBV6-1	.	many	TRBJ2-2	TGTGCCAGCAACCTAAGGGCAGCGAACACCGGGGAGCTGTTTTTT	CASNLRAANTGELFF
TRBV2	.	many	TRBJ2-2	TGTGCCAGCAAGCCGCAGGGAATCACCGGGGAGCTGTTTTTT	CASKPQGITGELFF